The 25 T cell receptor beta chains below come from one sample, sequenced in a study of OX40 agonist ivuxolimab in advanced cancers. The repertoire was sequenced with immunoSEQ multiplex PCR; TCRdb's copy has only in-frame clones and lacks some. In the table there are 69,000 or so clones, roughly 80% of which are singletons. The material sequenced was CD4+ or CD8+ T cells sorted from blood, taken in a trial of the OX40 agonist ivuxolimab. These receptor sequences come from an adult with an advanced solid tumor such as melanoma, head and neck, liver or kidney cancer.

The chain recombines TRBV12-2 with TRBJ1-1; the table's D call of TRBD1 was not tested on the DNA. TRBV12-2 is a listed pseudogene. The CDR3 spans 14 residues. CDR3 residues: CASRLRDRGPEAFF. CDR3 in DNA: TGTGCAAGTCGCTTACGGGACAGGGGGCCTGAAGCTTTCTTT.

This chain links TRBV4-1 with TRBJ2-3; no clear D gene. Germline-derived CDR1 and CDR2 are MGHRA and YSYEKL. This CDR3 is 12 amino acids long. V dropped 2 bases and J dropped 11 bases, with 11 bases sitting between them. Written as DNA, the CDR3 is TGCGCCAGCAGCCAACGCGGCGCGGAGCAGTATTTT. Translation gives CASSQRGAEQYF.

V gene TRBV4-2 combines with J gene TRBJ2-5; 9 bases are shared with TRBD2. There are 17 residues in the CDR3. Germline values: CDR1 LGHNA, CDR2 YNFKEQ. V dropped 4 bases and J dropped 4; count of bases not matched to a gene: 13. The CDR3 loop is CASSPYAGGSVGETQYF. The CDR3 coding sequence is TGTGCCAGCAGCCCTTACGCGGGGGGGAGTGTAGGAGAGACCCAGTACTTC.

Worth noting for this clone: Other DNA variants within this sample encode the same CDR3. This sequence joins TRBV9 and TRBJ2-7, with TRBD2 as a possible D gene (5 bases). The germline V gene has CDR1 SGDLS and CDR2 YYNGEE. Trimming cost V 3 bases and J 1 base, with 14 bases left between them. The CDR3 covers 15 residues. DNA of the CDR3: TGTGCCAGCAGCGCCGGCAGCATAGCGTCCTACGAGCAGTACTTC. Residues: CASSAGSIASYEQYF.

The V and J genes are TRBV27 and TRBJ1-2, with no clear D. This CDR3 comprises 13 residues. The V gene lost 4 bases and the J gene lost 5 bases, with 11 bases spanning the gap. From germline, CDR1 is MNHEY and CDR2 SMNVEV (reference sequence). The DNA of the CDR3 is TGTGCCAGCAGTTCCCCCGGGTGGTATGGCTACACCTTC. This translates into CASSSPGWYGYTF.

V gene TRBV7-2 combines with J gene TRBJ2-7; 7 bases line up with TRBD1. This CDR3 is built from 14 residues. From germline, CDR1 is SGHTA and CDR2 FQGNSA. V shed 3 bases, J shed 2 bases, and the junction held 4 bases outside the gene matches. CDR3 DNA sequence: TGTGCCAGCAGCTTTGACCAGGGGGCCTACGAGCAGTACTTC. Protein sequence: CASSFDQGAYEQYF.

The chain joins TRBV28 to TRBJ2-5; TRBD1 agrees at 7 bases. Germline assignment: CDR1 MDHEN and CDR2 SYDVKM. This CDR3 is built from 16 residues. After removal of 2 bases from V and 2 bases from J, the junction contained 8 bases not matched to a gene. In DNA, the CDR3 is TGTGCCAGCAGTTTACCCGTTGGGACAGAACAAGAGACCCAGTACTTC. Its protein is CASSLPVGTEQETQYF.

This chain joins TRBV2 and TRBJ1-2, with 8 bases identical to TRBD1. Germline V CDR1 and CDR2: SNHLY, FYNNEI. Unmatched junction bases numbered 4, after V lost 7 bases and J lost 0 bases. The CDR3 consists of 14 residues. Here the CDR3 DNA reads TGTGCCAGCATGACAGGGGCAGCTAACTATGGCTACACCTTC. It encodes CASMTGAANYGYTF.

With regard to this clone: At one of its ends the junction is not consistent with the germline gene, which may arise from a read error. The chain is built from TRBV6-1 and TRBJ1-6; possibly TRBD1 for D (6 bases). CDR3 length: 15 amino acids. CDR1 is MNHNS, CDR2 SASEGT, per germline. The CDR3 reads CANSELGLQGSPLHF. The CDR3 DNA is TGTGCCAACAGTGAACTGGGGTTACAGGGTTCACCCCTCCACTTT.

The chain couples TRBV6-5 to TRBJ2-5; D possibly corresponds to TRBD2 (5 bases). With 4 bases removed from V and 4 bases from J, the gap between germline ends came to 13 bases. Germline V gives CDR1 MNHEY, CDR2 SVGAGI. The CDR3 sequence is 14 residues long. The CDR3 bases are TGTGCCAGCAGTTTACCGGGATCCCCAGAGACCCAGTACTTC. This sequence encodes CASSLPGSPETQYF.

The chain has TRBV19 and TRBJ1-2; 9 bases fit TRBD1. The germline V gene has CDR1 LNHDA and CDR2 SQIVND (reference sequence). V lost 5 bases, J lost 0 bases, and 7 bases stayed unmatched. The CDR3 runs 16 residues. The CDR3 sequence: CASSVGRDRANYGYTF. The CDR3 nucleotides read TGTGCCAGTAGTGTCGGCCGGGACAGGGCTAACTATGGCTACACCTTC.

The chain uses TRBV7-9 and TRBJ2-1; 11 nucleotides align to TRBD2. From germline, CDR1 is SEHNR and CDR2 FQNEAQ (reference sequence). V shed 5 bases, J shed 3 bases, and the junction held 3 bases outside the gene matches. The length of the CDR3 is 15 residues. DNA for the CDR3: TGTGCCAGCAGCCTGACTAGCGGGGTCTACAATGAGCAGTTCTTC. Protein product: CASSLTSGVYNEQFF.

V usage is TRBV5-1 and J usage is TRBJ2-2; 11 bases line up with TRBD1. Per the germline V gene, CDR1 is SGHRS and CDR2 is YFSETQ. The J segment lost 2 bases and the V segment lost 4 bases, leaving 1 base of the junction unmatched. The CDR3 totals 15 residues. The CDR3 loop is CASSRTGGNTGELFF. The CDR3 nucleotides are TGCGCCAGCAGCCGGACAGGGGGCAACACCGGGGAGCTGTTTTTT.

This clone was picked up one time. The genes are TRBV2 and TRBJ2-1, with a weak D call TRBD2 (5 bases). The CDR3 has 12 amino acids. Germline V gives CDR1 SNHLY, CDR2 FYNNEI. Trimming cost V 5 bases and J 7 bases, with 9 bases left between them. The CDR3 sequence is CASSPTRNEQFF. Here the CDR3 DNA reads TGTGCCAGCAGTCCCACTAGGAATGAGCAGTTCTTC.

The genes are TRBV15 and TRBJ2-2, with TRBD2 as a possible D gene (7 bases). CDR1 is LNHNV, CDR2 YYDKDF, per germline (reference sequence). The CDR3 covers 17 residues. V was trimmed by 3 bases and J by 4 bases, leaving 18 bases between them. The CDR3 DNA sequence: TGTGCCACCAGCAGGGATATACAGGGCGGGAGCACCGGGGAGCTGTTTTTT. Translated: CATSRDIQGGSTGELFF.

The V call is TRBV7-9, the J call TRBJ1-1; D not certain. Germline V CDR1 and CDR2: SEHNR, FQNEAQ (reference sequence). CDR3 size: 14 residues. V was shortened by 0 bases and J by 0 bases, with 5 bases between the two germline ends. CDR3 residues: CASSLAVLNTEAFF. DNA for the CDR3: TGTGCCAGCAGCTTAGCGGTCCTGAACACTGAAGCTTTCTTT.

This clone showed up just a few times. The rearrangement uses TRBV19 and TRBJ2-7, with 8 positions matching TRBD1. Per germline, CDR1 LNHDA and CDR2 SQIVND (reference sequence). J gave up 0 bases and V 5 bases, and 6 bases lay outside the gene matches. This CDR3 spans 15 amino acids. The CDR3 DNA reads as TGTGCCAGTAGTTTCCGGGACAGGAGCTCCTACGAGCAGTACTTC. Protein: CASSFRDRSSYEQYF. Combining the CDR3 with reference TRBV19 and TRBJ2-7 gives the whole variable domain DGGITQSPKYLFRKEGQNVTLSCEQNLNHDAMYWYRQDPGQGLRLIYYSQIVNDFQKGDIAEGYSVSREKKESFPLTVTSAQKNPTAFYLCASSFRDRSSYEQYFGPGTRLTVT.

This chain uses TRBV6-6 with TRBJ2-7; 9 bases are shared with TRBD1. The CDR3 is 16 residues long. Trimming removed 0 bases from V and 1 base from J; junction bases left unmatched: 4. Germline loops: CDR1 MNHNY, CDR2 SVGAGI (reference sequence). DNA for the CDR3: TGTGCCAGCAGTTACTCCGGGACAGGGATGTCCTACGAGCAGTACTTC. It encodes CASSYSGTGMSYEQYF.

J is TRBJ2-5 and V is TRBV7-8; 7 bases align to TRBD2. The ends lost 3 bases at V and 10 bases at J; junction bases unmatched: 14. This CDR3 region has 15 residues. Looked up from germline, CDR1 is SGHVS and CDR2 is FQNEAQ. CDR3 loop: CASSFGGSSPVLQYF. The CDR3, as DNA: TGTGCCAGCAGCTTTGGCGGGAGTTCACCTGTGCTCCAGTACTTC.

Here the CDR3 DNA reads TGTGCCAGCAGCCAATTCGCTAGCGGGAACCAAGAGACCCAGTACTTC. Encoded protein: CASSQFASGNQETQYF. The V gene is TRBV4-2, the J gene TRBJ2-5; TRBD2 aligns across 9 bases. The CDR3 is made up of 16 amino acids. J lost 0 bases, V lost 2 bases, and 4 bases had no gene match. Germline V gene data show CDR1 as LGHNA and CDR2 as YNFKEQ.

The chain employs TRBV11-3 and TRBJ1-5; 10 positions agree with TRBD1. Germline CDR1 and CDR2: SGHNT and YENEEA. With 1 base clipped from V and 0 bases from J, the junction kept 6 bases outside the gene matches. CDR3 length equals 18 residues. The CDR3 loop reads CASSLGKDRGYSNQPQHF. Here the CDR3 DNA reads TGTGCCAGCAGCTTAGGAAAGGACAGGGGGTATAGCAATCAGCCCCAGCATTTT.

V usage is TRBV7-9 and J usage is TRBJ1-4; the D is unclear. The germline CDR1 and CDR2 sequences are SEHNR and FQNEAQ (reference sequence). The germline V and J ends were trimmed by 3 bases and 1 base, with 9 bases remaining between them. This CDR3 has 15 amino acids. The CDR3 sequence is CASSFGFGTNEKLFF. CDR3 in DNA: TGTGCCAGCAGCTTCGGTTTCGGAACTAATGAAAAACTGTTTTTT.

This clone was recorded only once. The rearrangement uses TRBV5-4 and TRBJ1-5; unclear D gene. The V end was cut by 4 bases, the J end by 0 bases, with 17 bases between. Per the germline V gene, CDR1 is SGHNT and CDR2 is YYREEE (reference sequence). This CDR3 is built from 17 residues. CDR3 DNA sequence: TGTGCCAGCAGCCAAGATCGGGCAGAGTATAGCAATCAGCCCCAGCATTTT. As protein: CASSQDRAEYSNQPQHF.

The V gene is TRBV7-2, the J gene TRBJ2-2; possibly TRBD2 for D (6 bases). With 0 bases removed from V and 4 bases from J, the gap between germline ends came to 6 bases. The CDR3 length is 14 residues. Germline CDR1 is SGHTA and CDR2 is FQGNSA. CDR3 in amino acids: CASSLAGGTGELFF. In nucleotides, the CDR3 is TGTGCCAGCAGCTTAGCGGGGGGCACCGGGGAGCTGTTTTTT. The full variable domain, rest sourced from reference TRBV7-2 and TRBJ2-2, is GAGVSQSPSNKVTEKGKDVELRCDPISGHTALYWYRQSLGQGLEFLIYFQGNSAPDKSGLPSDRFSAERTGGSVSTLTIQRTQQEDSAVYLCASSLAGGTGELFFGEGSRLTVL.

This chain uses TRBV7-2 with TRBJ2-7, with 8 nucleotides matching TRBD2. V dropped 5 bases and J dropped 2; count of bases not matched to a gene: 8. CDR3 length equals 15 residues. From germline, CDR1 is SGHTA and CDR2 FQGNSA. As DNA, the CDR3 is TGTGCCAGCAGCCTCAGCGGGAGCGGTACCTACGAGCAGTACTTC. It is translated as CASSLSGSGTYEQYF.